This TCR beta chain was identified in a study of T-cell reconstitution after alpha-beta-depleted transplantation in children. From germline, CDR1 is SGHTA and CDR2 FQGNSA. Trimming removed 7 bases from V and 2 bases from J, with 12 bases in between. CDR3 length: 13 residues. In its sample, this clonotype was seen many times. Unique molecular identifiers were used to barcode this TCRbeta library. MiXCR, applied by TCRdb to the PCR reads, yields one record per CDR3 protein. The sample carries fewer than 120,000 distinct CDR3 sequences, about a tenth recorded once. The sequences come from PBMCs from the stem cell graft donor, collected from the stem cell graft. The TCR sequence derives from a human donor who donated a stem cell graft to a child with acute lymphoblastic leukemia. The rearrangement uses TRBV7-2 and TRBJ2-7; perhaps TRBD2 as D (6 bases). CDR3 in DNA: TGTGCCAGCAAGGCTAGCGACACCTACGAGCAGTACTTC. This encodes CASKASDTYEQYF.